Following are 10 T cell receptor beta chains from one sample sequenced in a study of blood T cell repertoires in COVID-19. Sequencing used immunoSEQ multiplex PCR; TCRdb keeps in-frame clones, though not all of them. The table records about 100,000 clones, over 80% of them present only once. The sequencing sample was made of peripheral blood. The receptors were sampled from a woman under 40 with acute or convalescent COVID-19.

This chain connects TRBV6-2 or TRBV6-3 to TRBJ1-1, with D unclear. Trimming took off 4 bases at V and 1 base at J, with 10 bases between the two ends. Germline loops: CDR1 MNHEY, CDR2 SVGEGT. The CDR3 spans 14 residues. The CDR3 here is CASSLVLRNTEAFF. CDR3 nucleotides: TGTGCCAGCAGTTTGGTTCTCAGGAACACTGAAGCTTTCTTT.

This chain connects TRBV25-1 to TRBJ2-1; TRBD2 agrees at 7 bases. The CDR3 is 16 amino acids. V was clipped by 1 base and J by 4 bases; unmatched bases: 7. Germline assignment: CDR1 MGHDK and CDR2 SYGVNS. CDR3 in amino acids: CASSEFASGDYNEQFF. The CDR3 coding sequence is TGTGCCAGCAGTGAATTTGCTAGCGGAGATTACAATGAGCAGTTCTTC.

Concerning this clone itself: This same CDR3 is encoded by further DNA sequences in the sample. The chain combines TRBV3-1 (or the pseudogene TRBV3-2) with TRBJ1-4; D is possibly TRBD1 (6 bases). Germline assignment: CDR1 LGHDT and CDR2 YNNKEL (reference sequence). The V gene lost 1 base and the J gene lost 8 bases, with 11 bases spanning the gap. The CDR3 runs 14 residues. This CDR3 reads CASSQVQGREKLFF. DNA of the CDR3: TGTGCCAGCAGCCAAGTTCAGGGGCGGGAAAAACTGTTTTTT.

The chain couples TRBV21-1 to TRBJ2-5; the tabulated D call, TRBD1, remains unverified against the DNA. TRBV21-1 is deemed a pseudogene. This CDR3 spans 16 amino acids. This chain's CDR3 is CATDLGSDRVGETQYF. CDR3 bases: TGTGCCACGGACCTGGGTTCAGACAGGGTGGGAGAGACCCAGTACTTC.

The V call is TRBV27, the J call TRBJ1-5; 7 bases align to TRBD1. The V and J ends lost 0 bases and 4 bases, in that order; junction bases with no gene match: 3. This CDR3 region has 15 residues. The germline gives CDR1 MNHEY, CDR2 SMNVEV (reference sequence). CDR3 region: CASSLSVTGNQPQHF. DNA for the CDR3: TGTGCCAGCAGTTTATCCGTGACAGGGAATCAGCCCCAGCATTTT.

The chain uses TRBV20-1 and TRBJ2-3; 10 nucleotides line up with TRBD2. Germline V gene sequence: CDR1 DFQATT, CDR2 SNEGSKA (reference sequence). The CDR3 loop spans 11 amino acids. The CDR3 bases are TGCTCCCAGCGGGAGGGAGATACGCAGTATTTT. It is translated as CSQREGDTQYF.

The genes are TRBV7-9 and TRBJ2-7; 8 bases are shared with TRBD2. The V gene end was trimmed by 3 bases and the J gene end by 1 base; junction bases not matched to a gene: 8. The CDR3 is 16 residues long. Germline CDR1 SEHNR, CDR2 FQNEAQ (reference sequence). The CDR3 region has the DNA TGTGCCAGCAGCTTTCTCCGGGGGGGGACATCCTACGAGCAGTACTTC. Encoded protein: CASSFLRGGTSYEQYF.

The chain uses TRBV13 and TRBJ2-1; the match to TRBD2 covers 11 bases. Germline V gene data show CDR1 as PRHDT and CDR2 as FYEKMQ (reference sequence). This CDR3 has 14 residues. The ends lost 7 bases at V and 7 bases at J; junction bases unmatched: 6. Here the CDR3 reads CASKPGLAVNEQFF. DNA of the CDR3: TGTGCCAGCAAGCCGGGACTAGCGGTAAATGAGCAGTTCTTC.

V and J are TRBV6-5 and TRBJ1-6, with D possibly matching TRBD1 (5 bases). The CDR3 is 15 residues long. The V end lost 4 bases, the J end lost 6 bases, and 13 bases lay between the germline ends. Germline V gene sequence: CDR1 MNHEY, CDR2 SVGAGI. The CDR3 nucleotides read TGTGCCAGCAGTTCCCCGGGACTGAGTAATTCACCCCTCCACTTT. Its protein product is CASSSPGLSNSPLHF.

The V and J genes are TRBV6-5 and TRBJ2-2; weak D call: TRBD2 (7 bases). CDR1 and CDR2 from the germline V gene are MNHEY and SVGAGI. This CDR3 region has 15 residues. V lost 6 bases, J lost 4 bases, and 15 bases lay in between. CDR3 DNA sequence: TGTGCCAGCAGAGGAGGGGGGGGCCGCACCGGGGAGCTGTTTTTT. Its translation: CASRGGGGRTGELFF.